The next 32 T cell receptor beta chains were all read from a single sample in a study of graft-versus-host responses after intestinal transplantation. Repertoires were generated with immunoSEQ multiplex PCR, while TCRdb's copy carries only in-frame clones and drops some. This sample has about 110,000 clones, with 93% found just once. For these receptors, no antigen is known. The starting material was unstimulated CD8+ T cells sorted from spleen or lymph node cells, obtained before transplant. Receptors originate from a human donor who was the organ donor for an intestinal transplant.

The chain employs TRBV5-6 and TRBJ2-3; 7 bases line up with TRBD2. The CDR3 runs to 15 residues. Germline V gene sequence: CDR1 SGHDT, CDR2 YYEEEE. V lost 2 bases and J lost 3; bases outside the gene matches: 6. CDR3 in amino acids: CASSFLGGSTDTQYF. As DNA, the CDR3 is TGTGCCAGCAGCTTCCTGGGCGGGAGTACAGATACGCAGTATTTT. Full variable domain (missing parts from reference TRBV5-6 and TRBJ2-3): DAGVTQSPTHLIKTRGQQVTLRCSPKSGHDTVSWYQQALGQGPQFIFQYYEEEERQRGNFPDRFSGHQFPNYSSELNVNALLLGDSALYLCASSFLGGSTDTQYFGPGTRLTVL.

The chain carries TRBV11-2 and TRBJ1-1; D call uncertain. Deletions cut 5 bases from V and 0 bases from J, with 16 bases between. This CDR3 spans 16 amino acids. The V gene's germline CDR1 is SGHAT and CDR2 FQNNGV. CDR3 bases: TGTGCCAGCAGCCTACGGCCAACTCCAATGAACACTGAAGCTTTCTTT. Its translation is CASSLRPTPMNTEAFF.

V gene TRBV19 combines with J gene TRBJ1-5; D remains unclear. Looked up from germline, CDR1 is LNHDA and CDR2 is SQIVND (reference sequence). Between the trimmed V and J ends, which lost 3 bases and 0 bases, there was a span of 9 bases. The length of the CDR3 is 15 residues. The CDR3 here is CASSILAASNQPQHF. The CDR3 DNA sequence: TGTGCCAGTAGTATTTTAGCAGCTAGCAATCAGCCCCAGCATTTT. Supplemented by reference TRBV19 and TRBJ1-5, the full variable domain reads DGGITQSPKYLFRKEGQNVTLSCEQNLNHDAMYWYRQDPGQGLRLIYYSQIVNDFQKGDIAEGYSVSREKKESFPLTVTSAQKNPTAFYLCASSILAASNQPQHFGDGTRLSIL.

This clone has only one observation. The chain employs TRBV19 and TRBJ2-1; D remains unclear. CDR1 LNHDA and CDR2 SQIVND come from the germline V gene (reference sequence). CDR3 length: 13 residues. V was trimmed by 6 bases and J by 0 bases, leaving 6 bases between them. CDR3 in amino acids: CASRSSSYNEQFF. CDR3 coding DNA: TGTGCCAGTAGATCTAGCTCCTACAATGAGCAGTTCTTC. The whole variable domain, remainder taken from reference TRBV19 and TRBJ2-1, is DGGITQSPKYLFRKEGQNVTLSCEQNLNHDAMYWYRQDPGQGLRLIYYSQIVNDFQKGDIAEGYSVSREKKESFPLTVTSAQKNPTAFYLCASRSSSYNEQFFGPGTRLTVL.

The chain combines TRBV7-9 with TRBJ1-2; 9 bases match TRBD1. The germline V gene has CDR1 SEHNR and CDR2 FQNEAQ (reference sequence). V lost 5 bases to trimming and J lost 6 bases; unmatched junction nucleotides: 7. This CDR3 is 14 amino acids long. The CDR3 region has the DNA TGTGCCAGCAGCCTGACAGGGGGTTTTGATGGCTACACCTTC. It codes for CASSLTGGFDGYTF.

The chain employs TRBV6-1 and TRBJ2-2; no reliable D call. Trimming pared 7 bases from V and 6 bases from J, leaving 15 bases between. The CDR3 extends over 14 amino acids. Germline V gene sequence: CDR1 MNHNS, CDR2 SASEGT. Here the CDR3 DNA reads TGTGCCAGCACCCTGGGCCCATACGCCGGGGAGCTGTTTTTT. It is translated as CASTLGPYAGELFF.

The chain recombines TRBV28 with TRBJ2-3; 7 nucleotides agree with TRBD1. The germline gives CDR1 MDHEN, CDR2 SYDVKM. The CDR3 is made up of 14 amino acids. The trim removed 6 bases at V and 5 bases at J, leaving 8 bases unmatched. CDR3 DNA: TGTGCCAGCAGCCGAGGGACAGAAGGAGATACGCAGTATTTT. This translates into CASSRGTEGDTQYF.

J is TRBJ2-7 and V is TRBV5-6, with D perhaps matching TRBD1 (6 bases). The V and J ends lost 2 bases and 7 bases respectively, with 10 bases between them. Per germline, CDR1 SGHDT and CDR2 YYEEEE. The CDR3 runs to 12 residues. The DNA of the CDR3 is TGTGCCAGCAGCTTTTCAGACAGGGAGCAGTACTTC. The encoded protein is CASSFSDREQYF.

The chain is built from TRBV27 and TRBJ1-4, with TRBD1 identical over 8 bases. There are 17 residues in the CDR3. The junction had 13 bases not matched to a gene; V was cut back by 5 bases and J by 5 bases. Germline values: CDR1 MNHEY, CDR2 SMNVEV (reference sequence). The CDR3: CASSQRGLGQANEKLFF. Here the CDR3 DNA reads TGTGCCAGCAGTCAGCGGGGGCTGGGACAGGCAAATGAAAAACTGTTTTTT.

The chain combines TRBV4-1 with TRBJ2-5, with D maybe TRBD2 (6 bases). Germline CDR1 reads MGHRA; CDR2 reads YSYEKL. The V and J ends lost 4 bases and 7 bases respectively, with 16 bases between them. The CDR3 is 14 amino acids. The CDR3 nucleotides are TGCGCCAGCAGCCTTGGTCCTGCGGGACGGACCCAGTACTTC. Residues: CASSLGPAGRTQYF.

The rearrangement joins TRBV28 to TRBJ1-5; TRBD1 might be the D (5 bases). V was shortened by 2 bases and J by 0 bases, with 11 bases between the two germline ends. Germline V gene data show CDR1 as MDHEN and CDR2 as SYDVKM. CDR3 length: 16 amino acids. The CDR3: CASSLVWGNSNQPQHF. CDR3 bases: TGTGCCAGCAGTTTAGTGTGGGGGAATAGCAATCAGCCCCAGCATTTT.

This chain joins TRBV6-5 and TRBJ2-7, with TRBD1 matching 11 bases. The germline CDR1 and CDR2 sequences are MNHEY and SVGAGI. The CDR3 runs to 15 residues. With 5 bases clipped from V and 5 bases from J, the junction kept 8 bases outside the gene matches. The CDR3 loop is CASSLPGQGVHEQYF. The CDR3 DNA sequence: TGTGCCAGCAGTCTCCCGGGACAGGGGGTGCACGAGCAGTACTTC.

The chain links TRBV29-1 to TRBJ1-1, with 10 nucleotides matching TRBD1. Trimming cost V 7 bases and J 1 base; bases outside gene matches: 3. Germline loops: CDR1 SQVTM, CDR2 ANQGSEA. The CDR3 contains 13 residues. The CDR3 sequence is CSARQGANTEAFF. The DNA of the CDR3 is TGCAGCGCTCGACAGGGGGCGAACACTGAAGCTTTCTTT.

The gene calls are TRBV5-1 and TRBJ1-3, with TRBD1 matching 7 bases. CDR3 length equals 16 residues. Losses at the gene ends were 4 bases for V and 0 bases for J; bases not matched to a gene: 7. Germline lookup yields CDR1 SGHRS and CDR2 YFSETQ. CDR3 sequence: CASSPLAGGSGNTIYF. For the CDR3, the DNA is TGCGCCAGCAGCCCGTTGGCAGGGGGCTCTGGAAACACCATATATTTT. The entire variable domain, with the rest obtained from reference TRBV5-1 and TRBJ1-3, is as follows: KAGVTQTPRYLIKTRGQQVTLSCSPISGHRSVSWYQQTPGQGLQFLFEYFSETQRNKGNFPGRFSGRQFSNSRSEMNVSTLELGDSALYLCASSPLAGGSGNTIYFGEGSWLTVV.

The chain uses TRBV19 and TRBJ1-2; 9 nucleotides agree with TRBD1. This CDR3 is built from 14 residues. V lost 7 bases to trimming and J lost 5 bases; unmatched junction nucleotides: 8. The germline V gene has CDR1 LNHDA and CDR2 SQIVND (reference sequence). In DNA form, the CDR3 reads TGTGCCAGTACTCTCGGGACAGGGTATTATGGCTACACCTTC. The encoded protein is CASTLGTGYYGYTF.

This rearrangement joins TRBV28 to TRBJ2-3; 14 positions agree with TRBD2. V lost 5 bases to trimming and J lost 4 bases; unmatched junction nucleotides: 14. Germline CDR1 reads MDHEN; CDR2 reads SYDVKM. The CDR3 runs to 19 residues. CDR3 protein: CASSPGLAGVIIGADTQYF. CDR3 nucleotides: TGTGCCAGCAGTCCGGGACTAGCGGGAGTCATCATCGGGGCAGATACGCAGTATTTT.

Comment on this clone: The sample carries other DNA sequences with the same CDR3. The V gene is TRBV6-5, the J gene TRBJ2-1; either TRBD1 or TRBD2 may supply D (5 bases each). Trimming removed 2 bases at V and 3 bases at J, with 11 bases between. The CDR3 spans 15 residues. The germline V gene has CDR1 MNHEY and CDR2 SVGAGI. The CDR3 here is CASSYGSGGYNEQFF. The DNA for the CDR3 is TGTGCCAGCAGTTACGGGAGTGGGGGCTACAATGAGCAGTTCTTC.

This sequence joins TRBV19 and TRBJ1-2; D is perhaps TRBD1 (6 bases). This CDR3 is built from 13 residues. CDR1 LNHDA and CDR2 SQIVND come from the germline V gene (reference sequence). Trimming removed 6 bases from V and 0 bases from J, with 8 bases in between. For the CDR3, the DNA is TGTGCCAGTAGCGGGACAACTAACTATGGCTACACCTTC. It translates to CASSGTTNYGYTF.

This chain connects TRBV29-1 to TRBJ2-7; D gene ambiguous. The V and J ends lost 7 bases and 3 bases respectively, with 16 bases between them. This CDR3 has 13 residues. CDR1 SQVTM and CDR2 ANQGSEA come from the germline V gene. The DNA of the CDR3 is TGCAGCGCCCTCCACTCCTTGGGCTACGAGCAGTACTTC. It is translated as CSALHSLGYEQYF.

As DNA, the CDR3 is TGTGCCAGCAGCCCTGACAGGGGGGGATATGGCTACACCTTC. Its protein is CASSPDRGGYGYTF. This chain uses TRBV5-4 with TRBJ1-2, with 9 bases lining up with TRBD1. The CDR3 runs to 14 residues. Trimming removed 4 bases from V and 5 bases from J; junction bases left unmatched: 6. Germline CDR1 is SGHNT and CDR2 is YYREEE (reference sequence).

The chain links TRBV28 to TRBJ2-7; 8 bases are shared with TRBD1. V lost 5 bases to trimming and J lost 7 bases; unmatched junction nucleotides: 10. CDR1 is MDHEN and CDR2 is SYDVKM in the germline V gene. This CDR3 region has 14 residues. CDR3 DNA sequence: TGTGCCAGCAGTCCCCGGACAGGGACGGGGGAGCAGTACTTC. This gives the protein CASSPRTGTGEQYF.

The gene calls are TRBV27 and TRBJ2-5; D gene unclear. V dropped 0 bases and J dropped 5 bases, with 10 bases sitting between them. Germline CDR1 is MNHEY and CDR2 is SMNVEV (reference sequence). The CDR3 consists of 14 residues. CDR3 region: CASSLSVELETQYF. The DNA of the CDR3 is TGTGCCAGCAGTTTATCGGTCGAACTGGAGACCCAGTACTTC.

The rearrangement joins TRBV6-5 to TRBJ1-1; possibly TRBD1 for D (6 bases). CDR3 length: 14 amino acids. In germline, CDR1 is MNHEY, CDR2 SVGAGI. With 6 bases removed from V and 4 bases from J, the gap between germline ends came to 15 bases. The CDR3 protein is CASRRTARRTEAFF. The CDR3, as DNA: TGTGCCAGCAGACGGACAGCTAGGCGCACTGAAGCTTTCTTT.

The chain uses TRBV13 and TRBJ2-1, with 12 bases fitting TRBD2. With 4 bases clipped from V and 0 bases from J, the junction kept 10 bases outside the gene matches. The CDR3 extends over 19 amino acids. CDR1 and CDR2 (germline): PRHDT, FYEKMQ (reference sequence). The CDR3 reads CASSSRTSGTRPSYNEQFF. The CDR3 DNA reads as TGTGCCAGCAGCTCCCGGACTAGCGGGACGCGACCCTCCTACAATGAGCAGTTCTTC.

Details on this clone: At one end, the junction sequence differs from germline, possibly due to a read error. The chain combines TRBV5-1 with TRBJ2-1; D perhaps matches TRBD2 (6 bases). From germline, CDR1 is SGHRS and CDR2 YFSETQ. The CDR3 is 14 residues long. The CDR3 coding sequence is TGCGCCAGCGGCTTATCCTTCGGGGGCAATGAGCAGTTCTTC. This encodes CASGLSFGGNEQFF. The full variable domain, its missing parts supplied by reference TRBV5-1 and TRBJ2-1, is KAGVTQTPRYLIKTRGQQVTLSCSPISGHRSVSWYQQTPGQGLQFLFEYFSETQRNKGNFPGRFSGRQFSNSRSEMNVSTLELGDSALYLCASGLSFGGNEQFFGPGTRLTVL.

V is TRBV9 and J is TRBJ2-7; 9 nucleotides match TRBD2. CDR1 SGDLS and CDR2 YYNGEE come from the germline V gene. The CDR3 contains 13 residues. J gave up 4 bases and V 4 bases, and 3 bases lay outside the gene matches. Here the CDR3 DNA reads TGTGCCAGCAGCCTGGGACTAGCATACGAGCAGTACTTC. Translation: CASSLGLAYEQYF. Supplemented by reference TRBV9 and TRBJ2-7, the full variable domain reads DSGVTQTPKHLITATGQRVTLRCSPRSGDLSVYWYQQSLDQGLQFLIQYYNGEERAKGNILERFSAQQFPDLHSELNLSSLELGDSALYFCASSLGLAYEQYFGPGTRLTVT.

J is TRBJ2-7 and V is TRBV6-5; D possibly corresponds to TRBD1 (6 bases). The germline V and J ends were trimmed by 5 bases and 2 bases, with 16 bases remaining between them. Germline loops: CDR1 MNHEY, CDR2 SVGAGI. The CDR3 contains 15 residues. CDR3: CASSARLTGPYEQYF. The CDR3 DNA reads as TGTGCCAGCAGTGCTCGGTTAACAGGGCCCTACGAGCAGTACTTC.

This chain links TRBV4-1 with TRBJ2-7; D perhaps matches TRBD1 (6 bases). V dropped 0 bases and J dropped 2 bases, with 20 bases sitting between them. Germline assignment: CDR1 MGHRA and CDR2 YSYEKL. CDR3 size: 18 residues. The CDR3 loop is CASSQDLWTDTYPYEQYF. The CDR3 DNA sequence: TGCGCCAGCAGCCAAGATTTATGGACAGACACATATCCCTACGAGCAGTACTTC.

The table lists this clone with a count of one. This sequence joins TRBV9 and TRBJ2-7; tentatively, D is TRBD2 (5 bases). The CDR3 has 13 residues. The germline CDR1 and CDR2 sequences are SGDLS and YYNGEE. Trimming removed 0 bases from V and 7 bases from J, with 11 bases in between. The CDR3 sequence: CASSVDGNQEQYF. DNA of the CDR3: TGTGCCAGCAGCGTAGACGGGAATCAGGAGCAGTACTTC.

The CDR3 bases are TGTGCCTGGAGAGGCCTAGCGGGATCTCCCCGTGAGCAGTTCTTC. Translation: CAWRGLAGSPREQFF. The chain combines TRBV30 with TRBJ2-1, with 9 bases identical to TRBD2. This CDR3 is 15 amino acids long. Germline V gene lookup returns CDR1 GTSNPN and CDR2 SVGIG (reference sequence). V lost 3 bases, J lost 9 bases, and 12 bases stayed unmatched.

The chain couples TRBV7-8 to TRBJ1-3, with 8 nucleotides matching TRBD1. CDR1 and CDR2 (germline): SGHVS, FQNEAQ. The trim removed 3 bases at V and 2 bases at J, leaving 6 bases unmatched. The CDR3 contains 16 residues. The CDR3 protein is CASSFNGQGPGNTIYF. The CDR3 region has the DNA TGTGCCAGCAGCTTTAACGGACAGGGCCCTGGAAACACCATATATTTT.

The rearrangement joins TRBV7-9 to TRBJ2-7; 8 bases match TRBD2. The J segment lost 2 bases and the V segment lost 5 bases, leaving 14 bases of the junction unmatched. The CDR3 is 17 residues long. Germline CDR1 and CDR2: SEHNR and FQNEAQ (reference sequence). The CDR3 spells CASSDTVSGTRPYEQYF. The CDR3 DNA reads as TGTGCCAGCAGCGACACGGTTAGCGGGACAAGACCCTACGAGCAGTACTTC.